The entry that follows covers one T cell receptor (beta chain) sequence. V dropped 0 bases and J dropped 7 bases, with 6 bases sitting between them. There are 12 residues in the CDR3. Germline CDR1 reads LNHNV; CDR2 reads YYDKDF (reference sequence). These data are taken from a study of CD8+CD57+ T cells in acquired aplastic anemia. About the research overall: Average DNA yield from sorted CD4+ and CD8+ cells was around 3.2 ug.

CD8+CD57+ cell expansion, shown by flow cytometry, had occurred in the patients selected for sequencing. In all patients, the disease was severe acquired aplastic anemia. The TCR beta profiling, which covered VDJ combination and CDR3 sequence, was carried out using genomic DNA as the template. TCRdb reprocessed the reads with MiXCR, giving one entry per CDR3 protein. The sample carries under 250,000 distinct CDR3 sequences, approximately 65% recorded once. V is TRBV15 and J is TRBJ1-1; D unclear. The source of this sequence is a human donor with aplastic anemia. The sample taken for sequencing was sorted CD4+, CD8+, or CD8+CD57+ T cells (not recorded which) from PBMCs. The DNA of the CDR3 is TGTGCCACCAGCAGAGATCGTCATGAAGCTTTCTTT. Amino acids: CATSRDRHEAFF.